This entry lists 19 T cell receptor beta chains sequenced from one sample in a study of control samples from healthy donors and cancer patients. Libraries were prepared by immunoSEQ multiplex PCR; TCRdb keeps only in-frame clonotypes and omits some of them. Of approximately 150,000 clones in the sample, 91% were seen once. The sequencing input was blood. All receptors derive from a man aged 25 to 40 in good health.

V and J are TRBV12-3 or TRBV12-4 and TRBJ1-1, with a tentative D call TRBD1 (6 bases). V shed 3 bases and J shed 10 bases, with 12 bases lying between them. The CDR3 runs to 12 residues. The CDR3 is CASSFGDTGAFF. DNA for the CDR3: TGTGCCAGCAGTTTTGGGGACACCGGAGCTTTCTTT.

The chain employs TRBV6-5 and TRBJ2-1; TRBD1 matches 10 bases. The CDR3 is 15 residues long. J was trimmed by 8 bases and V by 6 bases; bases with no gene match: 10. Germline loops: CDR1 MNHEY, CDR2 SVGAGI. The CDR3 sequence is CASSDETGGVYEQFF. The CDR3 DNA follows: TGTGCCAGCAGCGACGAGACAGGGGGCGTCTATGAGCAGTTCTTC.

The V gene is TRBV9, the J gene TRBJ2-2; TRBD2 might be the D (6 bases). This CDR3 region has 16 residues. CDR1 is SGDLS and CDR2 is YYNGEE in the germline V gene. V shed 3 bases and J shed 1 base, with 13 bases lying between them. The CDR3 reads CASSGREVLNTGELFF. DNA of the CDR3: TGTGCCAGCAGCGGAAGGGAGGTTTTGAACACCGGGGAGCTGTTTTTT.

The J gene is TRBJ1-1, the V gene TRBV19; TRBD1 matches 8 bases. V dropped 10 bases and J dropped 5; count of bases not matched to a gene: 9. The CDR3 has 13 residues. The germline V gene has CDR1 LNHDA and CDR2 SQIVND (reference sequence). DNA for the CDR3: TGTGCCATTACGAGGACAGGGAATACTGAAGCTTTCTTT. Amino acids: CAITRTGNTEAFF.

This sequence joins TRBV27 and TRBJ2-3; TRBD2 agrees at 14 bases. The ends lost 6 bases at V and 3 bases at J; junction bases unmatched: 11. The CDR3 is made up of 18 amino acids. CDR1 is MNHEY and CDR2 is SMNVEV in the germline V gene (reference sequence). The CDR3 protein is CASRLIGTSGGVTDTQYF. DNA for the CDR3: TGTGCCAGCAGGCTTATCGGGACTAGCGGGGGAGTGACAGATACGCAGTATTTT.

V gene TRBV2 combines with J gene TRBJ2-6, with D perhaps TRBD1 or TRBD2 (7 bases each). Trimming left V 9 bases short and J 5 bases short, with 17 bases between. Germline CDR1 is SNHLY and CDR2 is FYNNEI. The CDR3 length is 15 residues. Here the CDR3 reads CASRGGGSRANVLTF. The DNA of the CDR3 is TGTGCCAGTAGGGGAGGGGGCTCGCGGGCCAACGTCCTGACTTTC.

This chain joins TRBV7-8 and TRBJ2-3, with TRBD2 matching over 9 bases. V lost 5 bases to trimming and J lost 1 base; unmatched junction nucleotides: 10. There are 17 residues in the CDR3. In germline, CDR1 is SGHVS, CDR2 FQNEAQ. CDR3 protein: CASSPLIPSGGTDTQYF. DNA of the CDR3: TGTGCCAGCAGCCCTCTGATCCCTAGCGGGGGCACAGATACGCAGTATTTT.

CDR3 DNA sequence: TGTGCCAGCAGCCAACTAACAGGGGGCTCCGGGGCCAACGTCCTGACTTTC. Its protein is CASSQLTGGSGANVLTF. This chain uses TRBV3-1 (or the pseudogene TRBV3-2) with TRBJ2-6; 9 bases align to TRBD1. The CDR3 runs 17 residues. J lost 4 bases, V lost 2 bases, and 6 bases had no gene match. Germline loops: CDR1 LGHDT, CDR2 YNNKEL (reference sequence).

The DNA of the CDR3 is TGCGCCAGCAGCGGGAACACTGAAGCTTTCTTT. It encodes CASSGNTEAFF. The gene calls are TRBV5-1 and TRBJ1-1; D not resolved. This CDR3 has 11 amino acids. V lost 4 bases to trimming and J lost 1 base, with 2 bases between them. CDR1 and CDR2 from the germline V gene are SGHRS and YFSETQ.

The chain combines TRBV5-4 with TRBJ2-2, with D unresolved. The CDR3 extends over 11 amino acids. CDR1 is SGHNT, CDR2 YYREEE, per germline (reference sequence). Trimming stripped 1 base from V and 10 bases from J, with 5 bases between. The CDR3 protein is CASSLSEELFF. The CDR3 region has the DNA TGTGCCAGCAGCTTGTCCGAGGAGCTGTTTTTT.

This sequence joins TRBV5-1 and TRBJ1-6; maybe TRBD1 (6 bases). Germline assignment: CDR1 SGHRS and CDR2 YFSETQ. The V end was cut by 0 bases, the J end by 10 bases, with 14 bases between. The CDR3 length is 15 residues. The CDR3 nucleotides read TGCGCCAGCAGCTTGGCCGGGACATCCCAATCACCCCTCCACTTT. Translated: CASSLAGTSQSPLHF. The variable domain in full, completed from reference TRBV5-1 and TRBJ1-6, reads KAGVTQTPRYLIKTRGQQVTLSCSPISGHRSVSWYQQTPGQGLQFLFEYFSETQRNKGNFPGRFSGRQFSNSRSEMNVSTLELGDSALYLCASSLAGTSQSPLHFGNGTRLTVT.

The chain joins TRBV15 to TRBJ2-7, with 9 bases identical to TRBD1. Germline trimming cut 1 base from V and 4 bases from J; bases unmatched to any gene: 2. This CDR3 spans 14 amino acids. The V gene's germline CDR1 is LNHNV and CDR2 YYDKDF (reference sequence). The CDR3 sequence: CATSRGDRGYEQYF. CDR3 DNA sequence: TGTGCCACCAGCAGAGGTGACAGGGGGTACGAGCAGTACTTC.

The rearrangement joins TRBV27 to TRBJ1-2; D not certain. CDR1 and CDR2 from the germline V gene are MNHEY and SMNVEV (reference sequence). The CDR3 is made up of 15 amino acids. V was pared by 0 bases and J by 0 bases, with 8 bases between. The CDR3 reads CASSLSIRSNYGYTF. The CDR3 DNA follows: TGTGCCAGCAGTTTATCGATCCGTTCTAACTATGGCTACACCTTC.

This clone was seen once. V and J are TRBV12-3 or TRBV12-4 and TRBJ1-6, with D maybe TRBD1 (5 bases). This CDR3 comprises 13 residues. V was cut by 3 bases and J by 7 bases, with 7 bases left in between. CDR3 region: CASSFGGNSPLHF. The CDR3 region has the DNA TGTGCCAGCAGTTTTGGGGGAAATTCACCCCTCCACTTT.

This clone has just a few counts. The rearrangement uses TRBV19 and TRBJ2-2; D gene ambiguous. Deletions cut 1 base from V and 6 bases from J, with 9 bases between. Looked up from germline, CDR1 is LNHDA and CDR2 is SQIVND (reference sequence). The length of the CDR3 is 14 residues. This CDR3 reads CASSIVSLAGELFF. The DNA for the CDR3 is TGTGCCAGTAGTATAGTGTCCTTAGCCGGGGAGCTGTTTTTT.

The chain recombines TRBV28 with TRBJ2-3; 9 bases are shared with TRBD2. Germline CDR1 is MDHEN and CDR2 is SYDVKM. The V segment lost 1 base and the J segment 6 bases; nucleotides outside the gene matches: 8. The CDR3 totals 16 residues. The DNA of the CDR3 is TGTGCCAGCAGTTTATTGGGTAGCGGGGGACAGGATACGCAGTATTTT. Its translation: CASSLLGSGGQDTQYF.

This chain uses TRBV6-1 with TRBJ1-4; perhaps TRBD1 as D (5 bases). V lost 4 bases to trimming and J lost 0 bases, with 12 bases between them. The length of the CDR3 is 16 residues. The germline V gene encodes CDR1 MNHNS and CDR2 SASEGT. This CDR3 is CASSAVDRPTNEKLFF. The DNA of the CDR3 is TGTGCCAGCAGTGCGGTCGACAGACCAACTAATGAAAAACTGTTTTTT.

This clone was observed a few times. V usage is TRBV7-2 and J usage is TRBJ2-3, with D unclear. This CDR3 is 12 amino acids long. The V end lost 1 base, the J end lost 7 bases, and 6 bases lay between the germline ends. Germline lookup yields CDR1 SGHTA and CDR2 FQGNSA. The CDR3 DNA follows: TGTGCCAGCAGCTTAGAGACCAATACGCAGTATTTT. Its translation: CASSLETNTQYF.

J is TRBJ1-1 and V is TRBV30; D is unresolved. Trimming removed 7 bases at V and 0 bases at J, with 9 bases between. There are 12 residues in the CDR3. The germline V gene has CDR1 GTSNPN and CDR2 SVGIG (reference sequence). This CDR3 is CAFGRLNTEAFF. Written as DNA, the CDR3 is TGTGCCTTTGGACGGTTGAACACTGAAGCTTTCTTT.